These 18 T cell receptor beta chains were all obtained from the same sample, sequenced in a study of T cell repertoires in ileal Crohn's disease. Clones were read by immunoSEQ multiplex PCR, and TCRdb kept only the in-frame ones, dropping some. The sample lists about 62,000 clones; approximately 88% were seen once. Time point: neoterminal ileum biopsy at postoperative endoscopy, about 6 months after surgery. The sequencing input was ileal tissue. The receptors stem from an adult with Crohn's disease.

As concerns this clone: A junction end diverges from the germline sequence, so it may reflect a read error. CDR3 loop: CASSPIGQGATDTQYF. The CDR3 coding sequence is TGTGCCAGTTCACCAATTGGACAGGGGGCAACAGATACGCAGTATTTT. The chain joins TRBV18 to TRBJ2-3; 11 bases are a match to TRBD1. The CDR3 contains 16 residues. Per the germline V gene, CDR1 is KGHSH and CDR2 is LQKENI. Complete variable domain (other parts from reference TRBV18 and TRBJ2-3): NAGVMQNPRHLVRRRGQEARLRCSPMKGHSHVYWYRQLPEEGLKFMVYLQKENIIDESGMPKERFSAEFPKEGPSILRIQQVVRGDSAAYFCASSPIGQGATDTQYFGPGTRLTVL.

This sequence joins TRBV10-3 and TRBJ2-1; D remains ambiguous. The CDR3 covers 13 residues. V was cut by 5 bases and J by 8 bases, with 13 bases left in between. Germline CDR1 reads ENHRY; CDR2 reads SYGVKD. CDR3 DNA sequence: TGTGCCATCAGTCCTGACCAGCGCCATGAGCAGTTCTTC. Encoded protein: CAISPDQRHEQFF.

The chain links TRBV6-6 to TRBJ2-2; D is possibly TRBD1 (6 bases). Germline-derived CDR1 and CDR2 are MNHNY and SVGAGI (reference sequence). Between the trimmed V and J ends, which lost 5 bases and 4 bases, there was a span of 11 bases. This CDR3 spans 14 amino acids. CDR3 residues: CASSIDRTTGELFF. The CDR3 DNA reads TGTGCCAGCAGTATTGACAGGACCACCGGGGAGCTGTTTTTT.

The CDR3 DNA sequence: TGTGCCAGTAGGTTACGCTCGGGAACAACTAATGAAAAACTGTTTTTT. This translates into CASRLRSGTTNEKLFF. V and J are TRBV19 and TRBJ1-4, with D unclear. Germline-derived CDR1 and CDR2 are LNHDA and SQIVND (reference sequence). This CDR3 contains 16 residues. V lost 6 bases to trimming and J lost 0 bases, with 14 bases between them.

V and J are TRBV7-8 and TRBJ2-5; D unresolved. Germline CDR1 is SGHVS and CDR2 is FQNEAQ. The V and J ends lost 0 bases and 1 base respectively, with 3 bases between them. This CDR3 has 13 amino acids. For the CDR3, the DNA is TGTGCCAGCAGCTTAGCCTCCCAAGAGACCCAGTACTTC. Protein product: CASSLASQETQYF. The full variable domain, its missing parts supplied by reference TRBV7-8 and TRBJ2-5, is GAGVSQSPRYKVAKRGQDVALRCDPISGHVSLFWYQQALGQGPEFLTYFQNEAQLDKSGLPSDRFFAERPEGSVSTLKIQRTQQEDSAVYLCASSLASQETQYFGPGTRLLVL.

The gene calls are TRBV5-1 and TRBJ2-1, with 13 positions matching TRBD2. CDR1 SGHRS and CDR2 YFSETQ come from the germline V gene. The CDR3 spans 15 residues. V was pared by 1 base and J by 10 bases, with 5 bases of the junction left unmatched. The CDR3 spells CASSLRLAGGQEQFF. The CDR3 DNA follows: TGCGCCAGCAGCTTGAGACTAGCGGGGGGTCAAGAGCAGTTCTTC.

The CDR3 region is CASNGEQETQYF. DNA for the CDR3: TGTGCCAGCAACGGGGAGCAAGAGACCCAGTACTTC. The chain couples TRBV6-6 to TRBJ2-5; maybe TRBD2 (5 bases). The CDR3 is made up of 12 amino acids. Per the germline V gene, CDR1 is MNHNY and CDR2 is SVGAGI (reference sequence). Trimming pared 7 bases from V and 2 bases from J, leaving 8 bases between.

The CDR3 loop reads CAISEAGGGEQFF. For the CDR3, the DNA is TGTGCCATCAGTGAAGCGGGAGGGGGCGAGCAGTTCTTC. This chain connects TRBV10-3 to TRBJ2-1, with 10 bases identical to TRBD2. The CDR3 loop spans 13 amino acids. V lost 3 bases and J lost 10; bases outside the gene matches: 3. CDR1 is ENHRY and CDR2 is SYGVKD in the germline V gene.

The rearrangement uses TRBV7-6 and TRBJ1-4; D remains ambiguous. In germline, CDR1 is SGHVS, CDR2 FNYEAQ. There are 14 residues in the CDR3. Trimming removed 1 base at V and 8 bases at J, with 11 bases between. CDR3 nucleotide sequence: TGTGCCAGCAGCTTAGGGTTGGGCGCCGAAAAACTGTTTTTT. This sequence encodes CASSLGLGAEKLFF.

The chain is built from TRBV5-4 and TRBJ1-5; possibly TRBD1 for D (5 bases). Per the germline V gene, CDR1 is SGHNT and CDR2 is YYREEE (reference sequence). This CDR3 spans 13 amino acids. The V and J ends lost 1 base and 8 bases respectively, with 10 bases between them. The CDR3 loop reads CASSLSPREPQHF. CDR3 bases: TGTGCCAGCAGCTTGAGCCCCAGGGAGCCCCAGCATTTT.

The gene calls are TRBV4-2 and TRBJ2-3; a weak D match, TRBD2 (5 bases). Per the germline V gene, CDR1 is LGHNA and CDR2 is YNFKEQ. Trimming removed 1 base from V and 0 bases from J, with 8 bases in between. The CDR3 is 15 residues long. As DNA, the CDR3 is TGTGCCAGCAGCCAAGGCGGGTCTAGCACAGATACGCAGTATTTT. Its protein is CASSQGGSSTDTQYF.

This rearrangement joins TRBV5-8 to TRBJ1-2; TRBD1 aligns across 9 bases. Losses at the gene ends were 0 bases for V and 6 bases for J; bases not matched to a gene: 12. CDR1 SGHTS and CDR2 YDEGEE come from the germline V gene. This CDR3 spans 17 amino acids. The CDR3 here is CASSLGFSRGTGNGYTF. The CDR3 DNA reads TGTGCCAGCAGCTTGGGATTTAGTCGCGGGACAGGGAATGGCTACACCTTC.

J is TRBJ2-2 and V is TRBV7-8; a weak D match, TRBD1 (6 bases). Germline assignment: CDR1 SGHVS and CDR2 FQNEAQ. The CDR3 loop spans 17 amino acids. Trimming removed 3 bases at V and 4 bases at J, with 18 bases between. The CDR3 coding sequence is TGTGCCAGCAGCTTTGGGGGACAAAGGAGCGGCACCGGGGAGCTGTTTTTT. Translation: CASSFGGQRSGTGELFF.

V usage is TRBV2 and J usage is TRBJ1-6; perhaps TRBD1 as D (6 bases). The V end lost 6 bases, the J end lost 6 bases, and 15 bases lay between the germline ends. In germline, CDR1 is SNHLY, CDR2 FYNNEI. The CDR3 spans 15 residues. The chain's CDR3 is CASRGSGQSNSPLHF. In DNA form, the CDR3 reads TGTGCCAGCAGGGGGTCAGGACAGAGTAATTCACCCCTCCACTTT.

The V call is TRBV6-6, the J call TRBJ2-7, with D tentatively TRBD1 (6 bases). Per the germline V gene, CDR1 is MNHNY and CDR2 is SVGAGI (reference sequence). The V end lost 2 bases, the J end lost 3 bases, and 14 bases lay between the germline ends. The CDR3 is 15 residues long. The CDR3 protein is CASSYPAGQIYEQYF. CDR3 sequence (DNA): TGTGCCAGCAGTTACCCTGCTGGACAGATCTACGAGCAGTACTTC.

V usage is TRBV5-4 and J usage is TRBJ1-3, with 7 bases aligning to TRBD1. The CDR3 runs to 14 residues. From germline, CDR1 is SGHNT and CDR2 YYREEE (reference sequence). With V trimmed by 4 bases and J by 8 bases, 9 bases remained unmatched. The CDR3 DNA reads as TGTGCCAGCAGCAGGGGACAGCCCGGGGACACCATATATTTT. Translation gives CASSRGQPGDTIYF.

This chain links TRBV7-8 with TRBJ2-7; 13 bases fit TRBD2. The germline V gene has CDR1 SGHVS and CDR2 FQNEAQ. The CDR3 spans 17 residues. V trimming: 6 bases; J trimming: 3 bases; junction bases outside the gene matches: 11. CDR3 in amino acids: CASSFDTRTSGSYEQYF. The CDR3 coding sequence is TGTGCCAGCAGTTTTGATACCCGGACTAGCGGGAGCTACGAGCAGTACTTC.

V gene TRBV25-1 combines with J gene TRBJ1-2; D unresolved. This CDR3 has 14 residues. Germline V gene lookup returns CDR1 MGHDK and CDR2 SYGVNS. Between the trimmed V and J ends, which lost 5 bases and 4 bases, there was a span of 14 bases. The CDR3 DNA reads as TGTGCCAGCAGTCCTTTCGGGCGGGCCTATGGCTACACCTTC. This encodes CASSPFGRAYGYTF.